The entry below describes one TCR beta chain. Its antigen is unknown. The data were produced by immunoSEQ multiplex PCR, yet TCRdb's version contains in-frame clones alone and is incomplete. The sample holds tens of thousands of clones, about nine tenths seen once. The CDR3 sequence is 12 residues long. V lost 5 bases and J lost 5, with 9 bases in between. Germline CDR1 is LNHDA and CDR2 is SQIVND (reference sequence). The data originate from a study of graft-versus-host responses after intestinal transplantation. Whole-study context: Each patient got anti-thymocyte globulin induction, then tacrolimus and steroids for around three years. Overall study results and limits: There were GvH clones found in recipient marrow, and some of them appeared first in ileum or blood.

The origin of this receptor is a human patient who received an intestinal transplant, so some T cells may come from the graft donor. The specimen comprised bone marrow, sampled almost 750 days after intestinal transplantation. The gene calls are TRBV19 and TRBJ1-1, with no clear D. The CDR3 DNA follows: TGTGCCAGTAGTTTCCCCCAAACTGAAGCTTTCTTT. It is translated as CASSFPQTEAFF.